These 29 T cell receptor beta chains originate from one sample sequenced in a study of shared clonotypes between healthy human individuals. The repertoire was sequenced with immunoSEQ multiplex PCR; TCRdb's copy has only in-frame clones and lacks some. The profile shows 2.5 million or so clones, roughly 92% of them singletons. Specimen: naive CD4+ T cells sorted from blood. Specified subset: CD45RA+ positively selected. These receptor sequences come from a man aged 18 to 35 in good health.

The rearrangement uses TRBV7-9 and TRBJ2-1; no clear D gene. V was pared by 3 bases and J by 7 bases, with 13 bases between. The CDR3 consists of 14 residues. Germline CDR1 and CDR2: SEHNR and FQNEAQ (reference sequence). CDR3 sequence reads: CASSFEASVNEQFF. CDR3 bases: TGTGCCAGCAGCTTTGAGGCCTCGGTGAATGAGCAGTTCTTC.

The chain combines TRBV29-1 with TRBJ2-7; a weak D match, TRBD2 (5 bases). V was trimmed by 7 bases and J by 13 bases, leaving 17 bases between them. Germline values: CDR1 SQVTM, CDR2 ANQGSEA. The CDR3 totals 10 residues. The CDR3: CSGGPMTEYF. The CDR3 DNA reads TGCAGCGGAGGGCCTATGACGGAATACTTC.

This chain uses TRBV4-2 with TRBJ1-6; TRBD1 agrees at 9 bases. Germline V gene data show CDR1 as LGHNA and CDR2 as YNFKEQ. V gave up 4 bases and J gave up 0 bases; unmatched junction bases: 7. This CDR3 has 18 amino acids. As DNA, the CDR3 is TGTGCCAGCAGCCCGTATGACAGGGGGAGCTCCTATAATTCACCCCTCCACTTT. It yields the protein CASSPYDRGSSYNSPLHF.

As for this clone: The sample contains more than one DNA sequence encoding this CDR3. CDR3 nucleotides: TGTGCCTGGAGTCCGGGACTAGCGGGGCAAGAGACCCAGTACTTC. It is translated as CAWSPGLAGQETQYF. The J gene is TRBJ2-5, the V gene TRBV30; 13 nucleotides match TRBD2. Trimming removed 2 bases from V and 2 bases from J; junction bases left unmatched: 2. The CDR3 covers 15 residues. Germline CDR1 GTSNPN, CDR2 SVGIG (reference sequence). Combining the CDR3 with reference TRBV30 and TRBJ2-5 gives the whole variable domain SQTIHQWPATLVQPVGSPLSLECTVEGTSNPNLYWYRQAAGRGLQLLFYSVGIGQISSEVPQNLSASRPQDRQFILSSKKLLLSDSGFYLCAWSPGLAGQETQYFGPGTRLLVL.

This chain uses TRBV4-3 with TRBJ1-6, with a weak D call TRBD1 (6 bases). The CDR3 extends over 15 amino acids. Germline assignment: CDR1 LGHNA and CDR2 YSLEER. Trimming pared 2 bases from V and 7 bases from J, leaving 12 bases between. The CDR3 nucleotides read TGCGCCAGCAGCCAATCGACAGGATGGAATTCACCCCTCCACTTT. This codes for CASSQSTGWNSPLHF.

The chain joins TRBV10-2 to TRBJ1-1, with D possibly matching TRBD1 (6 bases). Germline lookup yields CDR1 WSHSY and CDR2 SAAADI. V was pared by 9 bases and J by 0 bases, with 11 bases between. The CDR3 has 13 residues. CDR3 residues: CASGGPLNTEAFF. CDR3 sequence (DNA): TGCGCCAGTGGGGGGCCGTTGAACACTGAAGCTTTCTTT.

The V and J genes are TRBV7-5 and TRBJ2-6; TRBD1 was called by the table and not checked on the DNA. TRBV7-5 is deemed a pseudogene. The CDR3 extends over 14 amino acids. The DNA of the CDR3 is TGTGCCAGAATACAGCTCTCTGGGGCCAACGTCCTGACTTTC. This encodes CARIQLSGANVLTF.

In its sample, this clone was seen a few times. The sample carries other DNA sequences with the same CDR3. The chain uses TRBV2 and TRBJ1-6; no clear D gene. There are 12 residues in the CDR3. The germline CDR1 and CDR2 sequences are SNHLY and FYNNEI. The V end was cut by 4 bases, the J end by 11 bases, with 9 bases between. CDR3 protein: CASSGQGPPLHF. DNA for the CDR3: TGTGCCAGCAGTGGACAAGGCCCACCCCTCCACTTT.

This chain links TRBV12-5 with TRBJ2-1; 8 bases align to TRBD2. This CDR3 has 16 amino acids. Germline V gene lookup returns CDR1 LGHNT and CDR2 FRNRAP. V lost 4 bases and J lost 6; bases outside the gene matches: 11. The CDR3 region has the DNA TGTGCTAGTGGTTCCTCCGGGACTAGTATAGTCAATGAGCAGTTCTTC. Amino acids: CASGSSGTSIVNEQFF.

This clone was seen just once. The chain couples TRBV2 to TRBJ1-4; 9 bases match TRBD1. The CDR3 is 15 amino acids. Germline V gene data show CDR1 as SNHLY and CDR2 as FYNNEI. The V segment lost 4 bases and the J segment 4 bases; nucleotides outside the gene matches: 4. The DNA for the CDR3 is TGTGCCAGCAGTGCGGGACAGGGTGGTAATGAAAAACTGTTTTTT. This gives the protein CASSAGQGGNEKLFF.

A few counts support this clone. The CDR3 here is CASSPHVGGEFQPQHF. In nucleotides, the CDR3 is TGTGCCAGCAGCCCCCACGTCGGGGGGGAGTTCCAGCCCCAGCATTTT. This sequence joins TRBV7-2 and TRBJ1-5; D is perhaps TRBD1 (5 bases). CDR1 and CDR2 from the germline V gene are SGHTA and FQGNSA. The CDR3 contains 16 residues. V was cut by 5 bases and J by 7 bases, with 21 bases left in between.

In regard to this clone: The sample contains more than one DNA sequence encoding this CDR3. The chain joins TRBV5-4 to TRBJ2-7, with TRBD1 matching 7 bases. CDR3 length equals 14 residues. Germline CDR1 SGHNT, CDR2 YYREEE (reference sequence). J was trimmed by 0 bases and V by 3 bases; bases with no gene match: 3. Written as DNA, the CDR3 is TGTGCCAGCAGCTCACAGGGGAACTCCTACGAGCAGTACTTC. It yields the protein CASSSQGNSYEQYF.

The CDR3 nucleotides read TGCGCCAGCAGCCACCGAGGCAGGGCCTACGAGCAGTACTTC. Translated, it gives CASSHRGRAYEQYF. J is TRBJ2-7 and V is TRBV4-1; a possible D gene is TRBD1 (5 bases). The CDR3 extends over 14 amino acids. From germline, CDR1 is MGHRA and CDR2 YSYEKL. The V and J ends lost 3 bases and 2 bases respectively, with 11 bases between them.

This sequence joins TRBV19 and TRBJ1-5, with no clear D. The CDR3 is 16 residues long. The ends were cut back, 0 bases at V and 2 bases at J, with 11 bases in the middle. The V gene's germline CDR1 is LNHDA and CDR2 SQIVND (reference sequence). CDR3 in DNA: TGTGCCAGTAGTATAGAGTCGGGTGGGGGCAATCAGCCCCAGCATTTT. Amino acid sequence: CASSIESGGGNQPQHF. Using reference TRBV19 and TRBJ1-5 for the parts outside the CDR3, the full variable domain is DGGITQSPKYLFRKEGQNVTLSCEQNLNHDAMYWYRQDPGQGLRLIYYSQIVNDFQKGDIAEGYSVSREKKESFPLTVTSAQKNPTAFYLCASSIESGGGNQPQHFGDGTRLSIL.

In this sample, this clone turned up once. The V and J genes are TRBV5-4 and TRBJ2-1; no firm D call. V dropped 4 bases and J dropped 10 bases, with 9 bases sitting between them. This CDR3 is built from 11 residues. The germline gives CDR1 SGHNT, CDR2 YYREEE (reference sequence). The CDR3 bases are TGTGCCAGCAGCCTACAGAACGAGCAGTTCTTC. This encodes CASSLQNEQFF. Full variable domain (remainder filled in from reference TRBV5-4 and TRBJ2-1): ETGVTQSPTHLIKTRGQQVTLRCSSQSGHNTVSWYQQALGQGPQFIFQYYREEENGRGNFPPRFSGLQFPNYSSELNVNALELDDSALYLCASSLQNEQFFGPGTRLTVL.

The V gene is TRBV5-1, the J gene TRBJ1-1; TRBD1 is a possible D gene (6 bases). Germline V lookup: CDR1 SGHRS, CDR2 YFSETQ. Trimming stripped 4 bases from V and 5 bases from J, with 15 bases between. This CDR3 has 14 amino acids. In DNA form, the CDR3 reads TGCGCCAGCAGCCTCACGGAGGGGGTTACTGAAGCTTTCTTT. This gives the protein CASSLTEGVTEAFF.

The CDR3 reads CASSPLAGPYEQYF. CDR3 nucleotides: TGTGCCAGCAGCCCACTAGCGGGACCCTACGAGCAGTACTTC. The genes are TRBV7-8 and TRBJ2-7; 10 bases are a match to TRBD2. Germline assignment: CDR1 SGHVS and CDR2 FQNEAQ. The CDR3 loop spans 14 amino acids. Losses at the gene ends were 5 bases for V and 2 bases for J; bases not matched to a gene: 3.

Concerning this clone itself: Its ends do not fully match the called genes, so a read error is possible. The chain has TRBV5-1 and TRBJ1-1, with TRBD1 as a possible D gene (6 bases). The CDR3 runs to 13 residues. Per the germline V gene, CDR1 is SGHRS and CDR2 is YFSETQ. In nucleotides, the CDR3 is TGCGCCAGCAGCTACACAGGGCCCTCTGAAGCTTCCTTT. It encodes CASSYTGPSEASF.

The rearrangement joins TRBV10-3 to TRBJ1-5; 7 bases align to TRBD1. Germline V lookup: CDR1 ENHRY, CDR2 SYGVKD. This CDR3 contains 16 residues. Trimming took 3 bases from V and 0 from J; bases not matched to a gene: 5. The CDR3 reads CAISEGTAYSNQPQHF. CDR3 bases: TGTGCCATCAGTGAAGGGACAGCCTATAGCAATCAGCCCCAGCATTTT.

On this clone: The identical CDR3 is also encoded by other nucleotide sequences in the sample. The V call is TRBV18, the J call TRBJ1-1, with D tentatively TRBD1 (5 bases). V gave up 1 base and J gave up 3 bases, with 6 bases separating them. This CDR3 region has 13 residues. Germline V gene lookup returns CDR1 KGHSH and CDR2 LQKENI. CDR3 loop: CASSPRGDTEAFF. DNA for the CDR3: TGTGCCAGCTCACCACGGGGCGACACTGAAGCTTTCTTT.

J is TRBJ1-1 and V is TRBV5-1, with TRBD1 as a possible D gene (6 bases). The CDR3 length is 14 residues. V lost 0 bases, J lost 1 base, and 7 bases lay in between. The germline gives CDR1 SGHRS, CDR2 YFSETQ. The CDR3: CASSLEDRNTEAFF. The CDR3 DNA reads as TGCGCCAGCAGCTTGGAGGACAGGAACACTGAAGCTTTCTTT.

Concerning this clone: This sample also contains other DNA sequences that code for the same CDR3. V and J are TRBV2 and TRBJ2-2, with TRBD1 identical over 8 bases. Germline lookup yields CDR1 SNHLY and CDR2 FYNNEI. The CDR3 has 13 amino acids. Losses at the gene ends were 7 bases for V and 4 bases for J; bases not matched to a gene: 2. CDR3 loop: CASKGQGTGELFF. The CDR3 DNA is TGTGCCAGCAAAGGACAGGGCACCGGGGAGCTGTTTTTT.

The rearrangement joins TRBV7-9 to TRBJ2-2, with 8 bases lining up with TRBD2. Germline trimming cut 5 bases from V and 2 bases from J; bases unmatched to any gene: 7. Germline V lookup: CDR1 SEHNR, CDR2 FQNEAQ (reference sequence). The length of the CDR3 is 16 residues. CDR3 bases: TGTGCCAGCAGCCCCTTAGCGGGGATAAACACCGGGGAGCTGTTTTTT. It is translated as CASSPLAGINTGELFF.

Of note for this clone: Other DNA sequences in this sample translate to the same CDR3. J is TRBJ1-5 and V is TRBV11-2; D unresolved. The length of the CDR3 is 15 residues. From germline, CDR1 is SGHAT and CDR2 FQNNGV. V lost 2 bases to trimming and J lost 0 bases, with 8 bases between them. The CDR3 region is CASSLSGYSNQPQHF. CDR3 nucleotides: TGTGCCAGCAGCTTATCTGGGTATAGCAATCAGCCCCAGCATTTT.

DNA for the CDR3: TGTGCTAGTGGCCCCCTCACAGATACGCAGTATTTT. Amino acid sequence: CASGPLTDTQYF. The chain combines TRBV12-5 with TRBJ2-3, with no clear D. Germline CDR1 is LGHNT and CDR2 is FRNRAP. CDR3 length: 12 amino acids. V was trimmed by 6 bases and J by 2 bases, leaving 6 bases between them.

This chain links TRBV5-1 with TRBJ2-1; unclear D gene. This CDR3 spans 15 amino acids. Germline CDR1 SGHRS, CDR2 YFSETQ. Trimming cost V 0 bases and J 7 bases, with 14 bases left between them. The CDR3 region has the DNA TGCGCCAGCAGCTTGGGTCTCACGGCACGGAATGAGCAGTTCTTC. Its translation is CASSLGLTARNEQFF. The full variable domain, completed using reference TRBV5-1 and TRBJ2-1, is KAGVTQTPRYLIKTRGQQVTLSCSPISGHRSVSWYQQTPGQGLQFLFEYFSETQRNKGNFPGRFSGRQFSNSRSEMNVSTLELGDSALYLCASSLGLTARNEQFFGPGTRLTVL.

This chain uses TRBV9 with TRBJ1-1, with 9 bases lining up with TRBD1. Germline CDR1 and CDR2: SGDLS and YYNGEE. The J segment lost 2 bases and the V segment lost 4 bases, leaving 6 bases of the junction unmatched. The CDR3 has 15 residues. CDR3 sequence: CASSPWDRVNTEAFF. The CDR3 DNA follows: TGTGCCAGCAGCCCCTGGGACAGGGTTAACACTGAAGCTTTCTTT.

The chain links TRBV30 to TRBJ2-7, with D unresolved. The CDR3 covers 9 residues. Deletions cut 5 bases from V and 3 bases from J, with 2 bases between. Germline assignment: CDR1 GTSNPN and CDR2 SVGIG (reference sequence). In nucleotides, the CDR3 is TGTGCCTGGGACTACGAGCAGTACTTC. This sequence encodes CAWDYEQYF.

The genes are TRBV7-2 and TRBJ1-1; possibly TRBD1 for D (6 bases). This CDR3 is 15 amino acids long. Trimming pared 5 bases from V and 2 bases from J, leaving 15 bases between. CDR1 and CDR2 (germline): SGHTA, FQGNSA. The CDR3 coding sequence is TGTGCCAGCAGCCCTAGTGGGGGCGCTAACACTGAAGCTTTCTTT. This gives the protein CASSPSGGANTEAFF.